The clone carrying this TCR beta chain was detected many times. These data come from a study of T cells in Graves' hyperthyroidism and ophthalmopathy. TCR beta CDR3 sequences were amplified from RNA transcripts. A first-round RT-PCR of the TCR CDR3 used the HTBI primer set. TCRdb passed the multiplex PCR reads through MiXCR, listing each CDR3 protein once. The data show a few hundred thousand distinct CDR3 sequences, 15% to 18% seen once. CDR1 SQVTM and CDR2 ANQGSEA come from the germline V gene. The CDR3 contains 13 residues. Trimming took 6 bases from V and 5 from J; bases not matched to a gene: 6. Exclusion followed for patients with uncontrolled infection, other autoimmune disease, pregnancy or lactation.

The chain employs TRBV29-1 and TRBJ2-5; 10 positions agree with TRBD1. The TCR was taken from a woman aged 30 to 39 with Graves' hyperthyroidism. Sequenced material: blood. CDR3 DNA sequence: TGCAGCGTGGGACAGGGGATTCTGGAGACCCAGTACTTC. The encoded protein is CSVGQGILETQYF.